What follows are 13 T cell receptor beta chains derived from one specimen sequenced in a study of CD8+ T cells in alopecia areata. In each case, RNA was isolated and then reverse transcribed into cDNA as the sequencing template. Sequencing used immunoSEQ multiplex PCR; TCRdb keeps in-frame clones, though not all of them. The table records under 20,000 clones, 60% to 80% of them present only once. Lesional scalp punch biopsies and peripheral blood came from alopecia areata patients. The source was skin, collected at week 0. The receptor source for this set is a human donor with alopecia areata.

Written as DNA, the CDR3 is TGTGCCAGCAGCTTGGGGACTAGCGGGGGGCACGCGAACACCGGGGAGCTGTTTTTT. This translates into CASSLGTSGGHANTGELFF. V usage is TRBV5-4 and J usage is TRBJ2-2, with 14 bases identical to TRBD2. The CDR3 runs 19 residues. The V and J ends lost 0 bases and 0 bases, in that order; junction bases with no gene match: 4. Germline V gene sequence: CDR1 SGHNT, CDR2 YYREEE (reference sequence).

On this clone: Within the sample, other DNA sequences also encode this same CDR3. This CDR3 is CASKGEERAYF. The DNA of the CDR3 is TGCGCCAGCAAAGGGGAAGAGAGGGCGTACTTC. The chain employs TRBV5-1 and TRBJ2-7; possibly TRBD1 or TRBD2 for D (5 bases each). The V gene lost 6 bases and the J gene lost 12 bases, with 16 bases spanning the gap. CDR3 length: 11 amino acids. Germline CDR1 SGHRS, CDR2 YFSETQ.

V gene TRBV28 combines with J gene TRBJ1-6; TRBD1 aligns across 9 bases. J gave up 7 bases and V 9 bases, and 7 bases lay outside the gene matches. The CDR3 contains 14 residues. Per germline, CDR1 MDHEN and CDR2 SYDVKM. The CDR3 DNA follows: TGTGCCAGTACAGGGGGCTTGGGAAATTCACCCCTCCACTTT. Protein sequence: CASTGGLGNSPLHF.

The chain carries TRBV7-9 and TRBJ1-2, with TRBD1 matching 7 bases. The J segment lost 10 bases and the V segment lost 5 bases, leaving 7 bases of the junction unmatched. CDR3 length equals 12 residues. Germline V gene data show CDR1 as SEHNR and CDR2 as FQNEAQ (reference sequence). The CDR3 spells CASSVDQGDYTF. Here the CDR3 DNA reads TGTGCCAGCAGCGTCGACCAGGGGGACTACACCTTC.

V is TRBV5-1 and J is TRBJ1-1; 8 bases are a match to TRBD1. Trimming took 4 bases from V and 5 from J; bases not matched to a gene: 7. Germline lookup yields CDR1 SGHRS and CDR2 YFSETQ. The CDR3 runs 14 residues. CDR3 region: CASSKDRALTEAFF. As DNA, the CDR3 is TGCGCCAGCAGCAAGGACAGGGCTCTGACTGAAGCTTTCTTT.

DNA of the CDR3: TGTGCCAGCAGTGACTACGAGCAGTACTTC. This sequence encodes CASSDYEQYF. This chain connects TRBV6-1 to TRBJ2-7; D remains unclear. This CDR3 contains 10 residues. V was cut by 3 bases and J by 3 bases, with 0 bases left in between. Germline assignment: CDR1 MNHNS and CDR2 SASEGT.

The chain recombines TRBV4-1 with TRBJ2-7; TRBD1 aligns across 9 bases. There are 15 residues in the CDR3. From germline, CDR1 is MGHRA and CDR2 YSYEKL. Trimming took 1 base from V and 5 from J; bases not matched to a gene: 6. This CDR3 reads CASSQGPGQGNEQYF. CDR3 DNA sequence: TGCGCCAGCAGCCAAGGGCCGGGACAGGGAAACGAGCAGTACTTC.

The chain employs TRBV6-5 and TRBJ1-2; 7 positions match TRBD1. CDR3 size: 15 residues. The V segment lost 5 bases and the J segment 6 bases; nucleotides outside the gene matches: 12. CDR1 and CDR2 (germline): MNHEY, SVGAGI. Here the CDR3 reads CASSLQGGGRHGYTF. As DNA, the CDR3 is TGTGCCAGCAGTCTACAAGGGGGCGGACGGCATGGCTACACCTTC.

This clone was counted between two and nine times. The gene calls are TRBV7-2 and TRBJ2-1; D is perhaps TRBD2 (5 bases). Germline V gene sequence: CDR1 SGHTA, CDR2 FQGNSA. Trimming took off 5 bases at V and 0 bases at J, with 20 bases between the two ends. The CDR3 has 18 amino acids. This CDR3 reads CASSRLTGWRTSYNEQFF. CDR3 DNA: TGTGCCAGCAGCCGGCTCACGGGGTGGCGGACCTCCTACAATGAGCAGTTCTTC. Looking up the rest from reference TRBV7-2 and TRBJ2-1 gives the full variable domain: GAGVSQSPSNKVTEKGKDVELRCDPISGHTALYWYRQSLGQGLEFLIYFQGNSAPDKSGLPSDRFSAERTGGSVSTLTIQRTQQEDSAVYLCASSRLTGWRTSYNEQFFGPGTRLTVL.

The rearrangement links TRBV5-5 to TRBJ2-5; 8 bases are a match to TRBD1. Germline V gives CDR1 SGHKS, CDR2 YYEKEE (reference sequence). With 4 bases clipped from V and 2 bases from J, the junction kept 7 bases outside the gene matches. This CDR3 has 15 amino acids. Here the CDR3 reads CASSPRTGNQETQYF. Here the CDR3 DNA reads TGTGCCAGCAGCCCACGGACAGGGAATCAAGAGACCCAGTACTTC.

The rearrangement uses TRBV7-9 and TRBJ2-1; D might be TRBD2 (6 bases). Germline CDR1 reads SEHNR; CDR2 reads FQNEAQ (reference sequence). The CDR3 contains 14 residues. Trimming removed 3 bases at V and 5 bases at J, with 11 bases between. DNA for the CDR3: TGTGCCAGCAGCTTCGTCGGCGGGGACAATGAGCAGTTCTTC. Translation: CASSFVGGDNEQFF.

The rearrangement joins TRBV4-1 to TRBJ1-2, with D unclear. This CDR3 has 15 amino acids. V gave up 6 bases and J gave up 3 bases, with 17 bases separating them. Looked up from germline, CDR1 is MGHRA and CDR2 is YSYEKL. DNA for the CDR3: TGCGCCAGCAGTCCATCCGGGATAGCGGACTATGGCTACACCTTC. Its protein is CASSPSGIADYGYTF.

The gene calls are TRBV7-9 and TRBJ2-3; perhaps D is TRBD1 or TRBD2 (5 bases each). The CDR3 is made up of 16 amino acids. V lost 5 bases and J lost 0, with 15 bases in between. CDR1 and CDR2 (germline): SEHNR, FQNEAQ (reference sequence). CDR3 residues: CASSRERGPSTDTQYF. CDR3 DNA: TGTGCCAGCAGCCGTGAGAGGGGCCCTAGCACAGATACGCAGTATTTT.